The 26 T cell receptor beta chains reported below all come from one sample, sequenced in a study of tumor and adjacent non-tumor tissue in lung cancer. A modified ARM-PCR protocol with three rounds of nested PCR amplified TCRbeta. One entry per CDR3 protein, called by TCRdb with MiXCR from the multiplex PCR reads. The data hold under 250,000 distinct CDR3 sequences, with 60% to 85% observed a single time. This sample's RNA came from whole unsorted tissue. The material sequenced was lung tumor tissue. The receptors originated from a man aged 55 to 69 with non-small cell lung cancer.

This clonotype was observed a few times. The chain has TRBV7-8 and TRBJ1-4; D is undetermined. V shed 4 bases and J shed 0 bases, with 9 bases lying between them. The CDR3 contains 15 residues. Looked up from germline, CDR1 is SGHVS and CDR2 is FQNEAQ. The CDR3 loop reads CASSSAGATNEKLFF. CDR3 DNA sequence: TGTGCCAGCAGCTCCGCAGGAGCAACTAATGAAAAACTGTTTTTT. The full variable domain, completed using reference TRBV7-8 and TRBJ1-4, is GAGVSQSPRYKVAKRGQDVALRCDPISGHVSLFWYQQALGQGPEFLTYFQNEAQLDKSGLPSDRFFAERPEGSVSTLKIQRTQQEDSAVYLCASSSAGATNEKLFFGSGTQLSVL.

The sample holds a few counts of this clonotype. A read error may be the cause here, since a much bigger clone is one base away. The CDR3 here is CSVRDQPGQGRGYTF. CDR3 nucleotides: TGCAGTGTTAGAGATCAGCCCGGGCAGGGTAGGGGCTACACCTTC. The chain recombines TRBV20-1 with TRBJ1-2; tentatively, D is TRBD1 (5 bases). The germline CDR1 and CDR2 sequences are DFQATT and SNEGSKA (reference sequence). The CDR3 has 15 amino acids.

This clonotype occurred once. A much larger clone sits a single nucleotide away, making a read error possible. The V gene is TRBV12-3 or TRBV12-4, the J gene TRBJ1-5; D is unresolved. The CDR3 loop spans 13 amino acids. The CDR3 bases are TGTGCCAGCAGTTTTTCCGGCAATCATCCCCAGCATTTT. Translation gives CASSFSGNHPQHF.

The chain recombines TRBV20-1 with TRBJ1-2; a weak D match, TRBD1 (6 bases). This CDR3 spans 15 amino acids. From germline, CDR1 is DFQATT and CDR2 SNEGSKA (reference sequence). Trimming took off 0 bases at V and 8 bases at J, with 19 bases between the two ends. CDR3: CSARDPFFGGRGYTF. CDR3 bases: TGCAGTGCTAGAGATCCATTCTTCGGGGGCAGGGGCTACACCTTC.

On this clonotype: One junction end does not reproduce the germline sequence, and a read error may be involved. The J gene is TRBJ2-7, the V gene TRBV11-2, with a possible D match to TRBD2 (5 bases). The CDR3 covers 16 residues. Germline lookup yields CDR1 SGHAT and CDR2 FQNNGV. The CDR3 is CASSFRSSGQEDEHYF. The CDR3 region has the DNA TGTGCCAGCAGCTTTAGGTCGTCGGGTCAGGAGGACGAGCATTACTTC.

Turning to this clonotype: A read error may account for a junction end that differs from germline. The gene calls are TRBV4-3 and TRBJ1-2; D unclear. From germline, CDR1 is LGHNA and CDR2 YSLEER. This CDR3 has 16 residues. The CDR3 coding sequence is TGCGCCAGCAGCCAAGTTGCAGGCAACGTTAACTATGACTACACCTTC. Translating it yields CASSQVAGNVNYDYTF.

The chain couples TRBV10-3 to TRBJ1-5; D is unresolved. This CDR3 is built from 13 residues. The V gene's germline CDR1 is ENHRY and CDR2 SYGVKD. V lost 10 bases and J 2 bases, leaving 12 bases between the germline ends. CDR3 sequence (DNA): TGTGCCACCTGTGGCAGCGGCAATCAGCCCCAGCATTTT. It translates to CATCGSGNQPQHF.

The chain recombines TRBV6-1 with TRBJ1-1; possible D gene TRBD1, 5 bases. The CDR3 is made up of 14 amino acids. Germline assignment: CDR1 MNHNS and CDR2 SASEGT. Trimming shortened V by 11 bases and J by 12 bases, and 28 bases separated the two germline ends. The CDR3, as DNA: TGTGCCTGCAATGAGAGGTCAGTGAGGGAGGGGACTTTCTTT. This codes for CACNERSVREGTFF.

As to this clonotype: A single base separates this from a much larger clone, so it may be a read error. The CDR3 reads CVSSQGGVGSYEQYF. In DNA form, the CDR3 reads TGTGTCAGCAGCCAAGGGGGCGTGGGGTCCTACGAGCAGTACTTC. The chain has TRBV28 and TRBJ2-7; the match to TRBD1 covers 7 bases. CDR3 length: 15 residues. Germline assignment: CDR1 MDHEN and CDR2 SYDVKM.

A word on this clonotype: A much more abundant neighbour one base away suggests this may be a read error. The V call is TRBV5-1, the J call TRBJ2-5; D remains unclear. The CDR3 contains 14 residues. Germline V CDR1 and CDR2: SGHRS, YFSETQ. With 3 bases removed from V and 4 bases from J, the gap between germline ends came to 13 bases. This CDR3 is CASSSSTVSETQYF. CDR3 DNA: TGCGCCAGCAGCTCGTCCACGGTGTCAGAGACCCAGTACTTC. Filled out from reference TRBV5-1 and TRBJ2-5, the complete variable domain reads KAGVTQTPRYLIKTRGQQVTLSCSPISGHRSVSWYQQTPGQGLQFLFEYFSETQRNKGNFPGRFSGRQFSNSRSEMNVSTLELGDSALYLCASSSSTVSETQYFGPGTRLLVL.

This clonotype was detected a few times. This chain connects TRBV4-2 to TRBJ1-1; D not certain. This CDR3 contains 15 residues. Per the germline V gene, CDR1 is LGHNA and CDR2 is YNFKEQ. Trimming took 3 bases from V and 1 from J, leaving 12 bases between them. CDR3 nucleotide sequence: TGTGCCAGCAGCCACGACATCCAAGGGAACACTGAAGCTTTCTTT. Its protein product is CASSHDIQGNTEAFF.

The chain links TRBV29-1 to TRBJ2-3; 8 positions match TRBD2. Germline CDR1 SQVTM, CDR2 ANQGSEA. The CDR3 spans 14 residues. J lost 3 bases, V lost 5 bases, and 7 bases had no gene match. DNA for the CDR3: TGCAGCGTTCCAGGTAGCGGGATGACAGATACGCAGTATTTT. It codes for CSVPGSGMTDTQYF.

As to this clonotype: One end of the junction is discordant with germline, which a read error may explain. The J gene is TRBJ1-4, the V gene TRBV20-1; 8 bases match TRBD1. CDR1 DFQATT and CDR2 SNEGSKA come from the germline V gene (reference sequence). This CDR3 contains 14 residues. CDR3 coding DNA: TGCATTGCCAAGGACGACAGGGGTGATGAAAAACTGTCTTTT. This gives the protein CIAKDDRGDEKLSF.

The V call is TRBV6-5, the J call TRBJ1-5; D is perhaps TRBD1 (5 bases). Deletions cut 6 bases from V and 0 bases from J, with 9 bases between. From germline, CDR1 is MNHEY and CDR2 SVGAGI. The length of the CDR3 is 14 residues. The CDR3 loop reads CASRTDYSNQPQHF. CDR3 DNA sequence: TGTGCCAGCAGGACAGATTATAGCAATCAGCCCCAGCATTTT.

J is TRBJ1-3 and V is TRBV7-9, with unresolved D. Trimming took off 1 base at V and 0 bases at J, with 10 bases between the two ends. Germline V gene data show CDR1 as SEHNR and CDR2 as FQNEAQ (reference sequence). This CDR3 region has 16 residues. The CDR3 DNA follows: TGTGCCAGCAGCTTAGTGCCAGGCCACTCTGGAAACACCATATATTTT. It is translated as CASSLVPGHSGNTIYF.

This clonotype was observed a single time. One junction end does not reproduce the germline sequence, and a read error may be involved. V is TRBV6-2 or TRBV6-3 and J is TRBJ2-5; TRBD2 might be the D (6 bases). The CDR3 runs to 12 residues. The V gene's germline CDR1 is MNHEY and CDR2 SVGEGT. The CDR3 loop is CARKGLPETQNF. CDR3 DNA: TGTGCCAGGAAGGGACTTCCTGAGACCCAGAACTTC.

Regarding this clonotype: The junction departs from the called germline gene at one end, perhaps through a read error. The V call is TRBV20-1, the J call TRBJ2-3, with TRBD2 identical over 8 bases. This CDR3 comprises 14 residues. Germline CDR1 DFQATT, CDR2 SNEGSKA (reference sequence). DNA of the CDR3: TGCAGCGCTAGTCCTAGCGGGTACAGAGATACGCAGTATTTT. This translates into CSASPSGYRDTQYF.

The chain links TRBV20-1 to TRBJ2-7, with a possible D match to TRBD1 (6 bases). Looked up from germline, CDR1 is DFQATT and CDR2 is SNEGSKA (reference sequence). The CDR3 is 13 amino acids. With 0 bases removed from V and 6 bases from J, the gap between germline ends came to 12 bases. For the CDR3, the DNA is TGCAGTGCTAGAGAAGCACAGGGTGGCGAGCAGTACTTC. Protein product: CSAREAQGGEQYF.

The CDR3 region has the DNA TGTGCCAGCAGCGAGACTGAGACCTATGGCTACACCTTC. It encodes CASSETETYGYTF. J is TRBJ1-2 and V is TRBV6-6, with D uncertain. The CDR3 runs to 13 residues. Germline-derived CDR1 and CDR2 are MNHNY and SVGAGI (reference sequence). Trimming stripped 6 bases from V and 4 bases from J, with 12 bases between.

Only one count was recorded for this clonotype. Without the conserved terminal phenylalanine or tryptophan, this CDR3 likely stems from a read error. This chain joins TRBV20-1 and TRBJ1-1, with 7 bases identical to TRBD1. The CDR3 covers 14 residues. V lost 6 bases to trimming and J lost 9 bases; unmatched junction nucleotides: 16. Germline CDR1 and CDR2: DFQATT and SNEGSKA (reference sequence). CDR3 sequence (DNA): TGCAGTGCGATAAAACAGGGGTTGGTTACTCAAGCTTTCATT. It translates to CSAIKQGLVTQAFI.

This clonotype was found a few times. One junction end disagrees with the germline gene, perhaps due to a read error. The chain combines TRBV20-1 with TRBJ2-7; D might be TRBD2 (6 bases). CDR1 is DFQATT, CDR2 SNEGSKA, per germline (reference sequence). This CDR3 has 14 amino acids. The CDR3 nucleotides read TGCAGTGTTAGAAGAGCGGGTCAATCCTACGAGCAGTACTTC. Encoded protein: CSVRRAGQSYEQYF.

The J gene is TRBJ2-1, the V gene TRBV6-2 or TRBV6-3; a weak D match, TRBD1 (5 bases). This CDR3 has 12 residues. V was trimmed by 5 bases and J by 12 bases, leaving 14 bases between them. Germline loops: CDR1 MNHEY, CDR2 SVGEGT. In nucleotides, the CDR3 is TGTGCCAGCAGTCTCGGACACGGTGGGCAGTTCTTC. It encodes CASSLGHGGQFF.

This clonotype came up a few times. The chain couples TRBV28 to TRBJ2-7; D is tentatively TRBD1 or TRBD2 (5 bases each). This CDR3 region has 13 residues. Germline V CDR1 and CDR2: MDHEN, SYDVKM. Trimming took off 5 bases at V and 9 bases at J, with 17 bases between the two ends. CDR3 residues: CASSGKGRAGQYF. The CDR3 DNA reads as TGTGCCAGCAGTGGCAAAGGCAGGGCGGGGCAGTACTTC.

As regards this clonotype: A junction end diverges from the germline sequence, so it may reflect a read error. V gene TRBV4-1 combines with J gene TRBJ2-7, with TRBD2 as a possible D gene (5 bases). The CDR3 runs to 15 residues. CDR1 MGHRA and CDR2 YSYEKL come from the germline V gene. As DNA, the CDR3 is TGCGCCAGCAGCCCGTCCCCGGGGTCTATTCACGAGAAGTACTTC. Translated, it gives CASSPSPGSIHEKYF.

This clonotype was observed once. The junction departs from germline at one end; a sequencing error may be responsible. This chain links TRBV20-1 with TRBJ1-2; D might be TRBD1 (6 bases). Germline-derived CDR1 and CDR2 are DFQATT and SNEGSKA (reference sequence). This CDR3 comprises 13 residues. CDR3: CSARRDMTYGYTF. The CDR3 DNA sequence: TGCAGTGCTAGACGGGACATGACTTATGGTTACACCTTC.

As to this clonotype: At one end the junction does not follow the germline gene, possibly because of a read error. The chain carries TRBV6-1 and TRBJ2-7, with 11 positions matching TRBD2. The CDR3 loop spans 16 amino acids. Looked up from germline, CDR1 is MNHNS and CDR2 is SASEGT. CDR3 in amino acids: CASSELAGGNLYQQYF. The CDR3 DNA follows: TGTGCCAGCAGTGAATTAGCGGGAGGGAATCTATACCAGCAGTATTTC.